This T cell receptor beta chain originates from a study of technical replicates of blood from several donors. The assay was immunoSEQ multiplex PCR, and TCRdb's table has in-frame clones only and misses some. The table lists tens of thousands of clones, 96% of them singletons. The V segment lost 5 bases and the J segment 3 bases; nucleotides outside the gene matches: 5. The CDR3 is 14 residues long. Germline V lookup: CDR1 SNHLY, CDR2 FYNNEI. Input material: T cells isolated from PBMCs. This chain links TRBV2 with TRBJ2-7, with 9 bases matching TRBD1. This sequence was found in a human donor in good health. CDR3 amino acids: CASSQQGAGYEQYF. In nucleotides, the CDR3 is TGTGCCAGCAGTCAACAGGGGGCCGGCTACGAGCAGTACTTC. Supplemented by reference TRBV2 and TRBJ2-7, the full variable domain reads EPEVTQTPSHQVTQMGQEVILRCVPISNHLYFYWYRQILGQKVEFLVSFYNNEISEKSEIFDDQFSVERPDGSNFTLKIRSTKLEDSAMYFCASSQQGAGYEQYFGPGTRLTVT.